A single sample gave rise to the 20 T cell receptor beta chains below, sequenced in a study of shared clonotypes between healthy human individuals. Measured with immunoSEQ multiplex PCR; TCRdb has only the in-frame clones, and not every one. The sample holds roughly 1,000,000 clones, approximately 78% seen once. The sample comprised memory CD4+ T cells from PBMCs. Subset meaning: CD45RA-negative fraction. The source of these receptors is a man between 18 and 29 years old in good health. Some clones in this sample may be carry-over from other donors' samples.

The chain combines TRBV18 with TRBJ2-5, with D possibly matching TRBD1 (5 bases). The CDR3 has 15 amino acids. Germline V gives CDR1 KGHSH, CDR2 LQKENI. The germline V and J ends were trimmed by 3 bases and 1 base, with 12 bases remaining between them. This CDR3 is CASSPDRQPQETQYF. CDR3 coding DNA: TGTGCCAGCTCACCCGACAGACAACCCCAAGAGACCCAGTACTTC.

The V call is TRBV5-1, the J call TRBJ2-3; TRBD2 matches 10 bases. CDR3 length: 14 amino acids. CDR1 is SGHRS, CDR2 YFSETQ, per germline. The J segment lost 4 bases and the V segment lost 3 bases, leaving 2 bases of the junction unmatched. The CDR3 region is CASSSGLAADTQYF. The CDR3, as DNA: TGCGCCAGCAGCTCCGGACTAGCGGCAGATACGCAGTATTTT.

The chain couples TRBV28 to TRBJ2-5; D perhaps matches TRBD1 (6 bases). This CDR3 has 15 residues. Per germline, CDR1 MDHEN and CDR2 SYDVKM. With 4 bases removed from V and 5 bases from J, the gap between germline ends came to 17 bases. The CDR3 region is CASSSLVGGRETQYF. CDR3 DNA: TGTGCCAGCAGTTCGTTAGTTGGGGGCCGGGAGACCCAGTACTTC.

This clone was detected a few times. V is TRBV5-1 and J is TRBJ2-3; 8 bases line up with TRBD1. The CDR3 has 16 amino acids. CDR1 and CDR2 from the germline V gene are SGHRS and YFSETQ. V was pared by 3 bases and J by 4 bases, with 10 bases of the junction left unmatched. In DNA, the CDR3 is TGCGCCAGCAGCTCCACAGGGGGAGTTTCCCCAGATACGCAGTATTTT. It specifies CASSSTGGVSPDTQYF.

The chain couples TRBV7-9 to TRBJ1-2; TRBD1 is a possible D gene (5 bases). The CDR3 contains 14 residues. Germline values: CDR1 SEHNR, CDR2 FQNEAQ (reference sequence). Trimming removed 5 bases at V and 2 bases at J, with 12 bases between. The CDR3 DNA reads as TGTGCCAGCAGCCAGGGAGTATGGAACTATGGCTACACCTTC. Protein product: CASSQGVWNYGYTF.

The rearrangement links TRBV7-9 to TRBJ1-1; a possible D gene is TRBD1 (5 bases). Germline V gene sequence: CDR1 SEHNR, CDR2 FQNEAQ (reference sequence). V shed 1 base and J shed 11 bases, with 14 bases lying between them. The CDR3 contains 13 residues. In DNA form, the CDR3 reads TGTGCCAGCAGCTTAGTAGAGGCGGGGCTGGCTTTCTTT. Protein: CASSLVEAGLAFF.

CDR3: CASRDRRREKLFF. CDR3 DNA: TGCGCCAGCAGGGACAGGCGACGGGAAAAACTGTTTTTT. The V call is TRBV10-2, the J call TRBJ1-4; TRBD1 matches at 7 bases. The J segment lost 8 bases and the V segment lost 6 bases, leaving 6 bases of the junction unmatched. The CDR3 is 13 amino acids. Per the germline V gene, CDR1 is WSHSY and CDR2 is SAAADI.

This clone was observed a handful of times. This chain connects TRBV18 to TRBJ2-7, with TRBD2 matching over 9 bases. With V trimmed by 4 bases and J by 4 bases, 2 bases remained unmatched. The CDR3 consists of 13 residues. CDR1 and CDR2 from the germline V gene are KGHSH and LQKENI. The CDR3, as DNA: TGTGCCAGCTCACTTGCGGGAGGGTACGAGCAGTACTTC. Translating gives CASSLAGGYEQYF.

The chain links TRBV28 to TRBJ1-2; D unclear. The CDR3 length is 14 residues. CDR1 MDHEN and CDR2 SYDVKM come from the germline V gene. Trimming took 4 bases from V and 8 from J, leaving 17 bases between them. The CDR3 here is CASSWDAGSRGYTF. CDR3 nucleotides: TGTGCCAGCAGTTGGGATGCGGGATCTAGGGGCTACACCTTC.

The gene calls are TRBV5-1 and TRBJ2-7; 8 bases align to TRBD2. Germline assignment: CDR1 SGHRS and CDR2 YFSETQ. Trimming took 2 bases from V and 0 from J; bases not matched to a gene: 13. This CDR3 is 18 amino acids long. The CDR3 DNA reads as TGCGCCAGCAGCTTAGCCGTCGTAGCGGGACTTAGCTCCTACGAGCAGTACTTC. The encoded protein is CASSLAVVAGLSSYEQYF.

The V gene is TRBV28, the J gene TRBJ2-5; 9 positions match TRBD1. The CDR3 has 13 amino acids. Germline V CDR1 and CDR2: MDHEN, SYDVKM. V was clipped by 6 bases and J by 9 bases; unmatched bases: 8. DNA for the CDR3: TGTGCCAGCAGCCAAGGGACAGGGCGAGCCCAGTACTTC. Residues: CASSQGTGRAQYF.

The chain couples TRBV29-1 to TRBJ2-1; a possible D gene is TRBD1 (6 bases). Germline CDR1 reads SQVTM; CDR2 reads ANQGSEA. The ends were cut back, 4 bases at V and 1 base at J, with 14 bases in the middle. The CDR3 consists of 15 residues. The CDR3 sequence is CSVVQARGSYNEQFF. The CDR3 nucleotides are TGCAGCGTTGTACAGGCGAGGGGGTCCTACAATGAGCAGTTCTTC.

CDR3 nucleotides: TGCGCCAGCAGCGGGGCCGGGACTAGCGGGAGGACCCACTCCTACGAGCAGTACTTC. Its translation: CASSGAGTSGRTHSYEQYF. V is TRBV4-1 and J is TRBJ2-7; 15 nucleotides match TRBD2. After removal of 5 bases from V and 0 bases from J, the junction contained 11 bases not matched to a gene. Germline CDR1 is MGHRA and CDR2 is YSYEKL. This CDR3 is 19 amino acids long.

The chain uses TRBV4-1 and TRBJ2-3, with D perhaps TRBD1 or TRBD2 (5 bases each). The V gene's germline CDR1 is MGHRA and CDR2 YSYEKL. Trimming took off 3 bases at V and 3 bases at J, with 16 bases between the two ends. This CDR3 has 16 residues. The CDR3 reads CASSHWGTGLTDTQYF. The CDR3 region has the DNA TGCGCCAGCAGCCATTGGGGGACGGGGCTTACAGATACGCAGTATTTT.

V is TRBV7-9 and J is TRBJ2-1, with TRBD2 as a possible D gene (5 bases). Trimming pared 5 bases from V and 9 bases from J, leaving 14 bases between. The CDR3 contains 13 residues. From germline, CDR1 is SEHNR and CDR2 FQNEAQ (reference sequence). CDR3 region: CASSPGLPGEQFF. CDR3 in DNA: TGTGCCAGCAGCCCCGGACTCCCTGGTGAGCAGTTCTTC.

This chain uses TRBV28 with TRBJ1-2; TRBD1 is a possible D gene (5 bases). The CDR3 is made up of 14 amino acids. V lost 6 bases and J lost 2, with 13 bases in between. Germline CDR1 and CDR2: MDHEN and SYDVKM. This CDR3 reads CASSTNPGNYGYTF. CDR3 DNA sequence: TGTGCCAGCAGCACAAACCCAGGGAACTATGGCTACACCTTC.

The chain uses TRBV7-2 and TRBJ2-3, with D tentatively TRBD1 (5 bases). Trimming removed 5 bases from V and 6 bases from J, with 18 bases in between. Germline CDR1 SGHTA, CDR2 FQGNSA. The CDR3 covers 15 residues. CDR3 DNA: TGTGCCAGCAGCCCTCGCAGGGTAGTCTCGGATACGCAGTATTTT. Protein sequence: CASSPRRVVSDTQYF.

The chain uses TRBV19 and TRBJ1-2; maybe TRBD1 (6 bases). Deletions cut 8 bases from V and 4 bases from J, with 11 bases between. This CDR3 is built from 12 residues. Germline V gene lookup returns CDR1 LNHDA and CDR2 SQIVND (reference sequence). The CDR3 DNA sequence: TGTGCCAGTGCGGACAGCAGCTATGGCTACACCTTC. Protein product: CASADSSYGYTF.

This clone occurred once. The chain is built from TRBV5-1 and TRBJ2-7, with 10 bases aligning to TRBD1. The germline CDR1 and CDR2 sequences are SGHRS and YFSETQ. V was clipped by 4 bases and J by 6 bases; unmatched bases: 7. CDR3 length: 14 residues. The CDR3 reads CASSGDRGFGEQYF. The CDR3 DNA reads as TGCGCCAGCAGCGGGGACAGGGGTTTTGGCGAGCAGTACTTC.

Note on this clone: This may be a read error, as it is one base from a much larger clone. The CDR3 coding sequence is TGTGCCAGCAGTCGACTAGCGGGAGTCACAGATACGCAGTATTTT. Protein product: CASSRLAGVTDTQYF. V usage is TRBV27 and J usage is TRBJ2-3; TRBD2 agrees at 12 bases. CDR1 and CDR2 from the germline V gene are MNHEY and SMNVEV (reference sequence). The CDR3 runs to 15 residues. V trimming: 5 bases; J trimming: 2 bases; junction bases outside the gene matches: 2.